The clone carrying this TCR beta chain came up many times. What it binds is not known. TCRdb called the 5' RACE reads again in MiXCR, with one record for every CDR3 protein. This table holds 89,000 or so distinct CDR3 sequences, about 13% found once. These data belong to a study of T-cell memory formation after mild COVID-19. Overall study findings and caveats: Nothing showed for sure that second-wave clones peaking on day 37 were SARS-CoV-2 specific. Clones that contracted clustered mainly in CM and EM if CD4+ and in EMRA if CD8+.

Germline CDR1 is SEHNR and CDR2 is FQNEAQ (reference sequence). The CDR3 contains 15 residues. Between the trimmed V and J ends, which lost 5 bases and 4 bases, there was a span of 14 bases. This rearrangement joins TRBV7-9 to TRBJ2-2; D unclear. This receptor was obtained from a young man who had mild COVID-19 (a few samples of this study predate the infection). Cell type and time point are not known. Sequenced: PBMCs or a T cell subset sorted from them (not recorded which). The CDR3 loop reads CASSAIVDFTGELFF. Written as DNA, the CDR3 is TGTGCCAGCAGCGCGATCGTAGACTTCACCGGGGAGCTGTTTTTT.